A single TCR beta chain is shown here with its context. Other DNA sequences from this sample encode an identical CDR3 as well. Sequenced by immunoSEQ multiplex PCR; TCRdb stores in-frame clones only, minus some. The repertoire has about 1,900,000 clones, about 95% of them found once; the top ten carry 1% to 1.5%. The data originate from a study of shared clonotypes between healthy human individuals. Naive CD8 populations comprised CD45RO-negative cells positively selected for CCR7, excluding terminally differentiated effector memory CD45RA+ cells. The sequence derives from a man aged 18 to 29 in good health. Sequenced input: naive CD8+ T cells sorted from blood.

The CDR3 DNA is TGTGCCAGCAGTTCTGGGCAGGGCGGCACCGGGGAGCTGTTTTTT. It specifies CASSSGQGGTGELFF. The V call is TRBV27, the J call TRBJ2-2, with a possible D match to TRBD1 (5 bases). CDR1 MNHEY and CDR2 SMNVEV come from the germline V gene (reference sequence). Trimming took 4 bases from V and 4 from J, leaving 13 bases between them. This CDR3 has 15 residues.